This entry lists 22 T cell receptor beta chains sequenced from one sample in a study of shared clonotypes between healthy human individuals. Profiling relied on immunoSEQ multiplex PCR, and the TCRdb table lists in-frame clones only, not all of them. The sample has roughly 490,000 clones, 79% seen once; the top ten hold approximately 12%. The source material was PBMCs. These TCRs come from a woman in her thirties or forties in good health. Some clones in this sample may be carry-over from other donors' samples.

The rearrangement uses TRBV29-1 and TRBJ2-5; 10 bases fit TRBD1. V gave up 4 bases and J gave up 5 bases; unmatched junction bases: 7. CDR1 is SQVTM and CDR2 is ANQGSEA in the germline V gene. The CDR3 spans 14 residues. DNA of the CDR3: TGCAGCGTTGGCTGGGACAGGGGCCGGGAGACCCAGTACTTC. Encoded protein: CSVGWDRGRETQYF.

This clone was detected once. The chain links TRBV11-2 to TRBJ2-7; D gene uncertain. This CDR3 contains 13 residues. CDR1 SGHAT and CDR2 FQNNGV come from the germline V gene. Deletions cut 5 bases from V and 6 bases from J, with 14 bases between. The CDR3 spells CASSLEMGSEQYF. The CDR3 DNA is TGTGCCAGCAGCCTCGAGATGGGTAGCGAGCAGTACTTC.

The chain is built from TRBV20-1 and TRBJ1-1; D is unclear. Germline values: CDR1 DFQATT, CDR2 SNEGSKA (reference sequence). This CDR3 is built from 11 residues. Trimming removed 6 bases from V and 4 bases from J, with 9 bases in between. The CDR3, as DNA: TGCAGTGCAGAGAAGGGCACTGAAGCTTTCTTT. This codes for CSAEKGTEAFF.

This chain joins TRBV28 and TRBJ1-5, with 8 bases matching TRBD1. This CDR3 contains 14 residues. Germline CDR1 reads MDHEN; CDR2 reads SYDVKM. Unmatched junction bases numbered 5, after V lost 3 bases and J lost 7 bases. DNA for the CDR3: TGTGCCAGCAGTTTCGGGGGGGACAGGCAGCCCCAGCATTTT. Translation: CASSFGGDRQPQHF.

The chain links TRBV15 to TRBJ2-7; TRBD2 matches 8 bases. This CDR3 is 15 amino acids long. J gave up 6 bases and V 0 bases, and 7 bases lay outside the gene matches. The germline CDR1 and CDR2 sequences are LNHNV and YYDKDF (reference sequence). The CDR3 loop is CATSRDSVAGSEQYF. CDR3 in DNA: TGTGCCACCAGCAGAGATTCGGTAGCGGGAAGCGAGCAGTACTTC.

This chain joins TRBV4-3 and TRBJ1-3; possible D gene TRBD1, 5 bases. The CDR3 is 16 residues long. Germline values: CDR1 LGHNA, CDR2 YSLEER. V lost 1 base to trimming and J lost 2 bases, with 12 bases between them. The chain's CDR3 is CASSQVGTGPGNTIYF. CDR3 nucleotides: TGCGCCAGCAGCCAAGTTGGGACTGGACCTGGAAACACCATATATTTT.

The chain joins TRBV5-6 to TRBJ2-7; the D gene could be TRBD1 or TRBD2 (6 bases each). CDR3 length: 14 residues. CDR1 is SGHDT, CDR2 YYEEEE, per germline. The V end was cut by 5 bases, the J end by 1 base, with 13 bases between. CDR3 in DNA: TGTGCCAGCAGGACAACAGGGAGGTCCTACGAGCAGTACTTC. Its translation is CASRTTGRSYEQYF.

The CDR3 DNA is TGTGCCACCAGCGGCCGGGACAGGGAAGAGACCCAGTACTTC. It specifies CATSGRDREETQYF. The chain carries TRBV15 and TRBJ2-5, with 9 bases identical to TRBD1. Germline CDR1 and CDR2: LNHNV and YYDKDF (reference sequence). V trimming: 5 bases; J trimming: 3 bases; junction bases outside the gene matches: 4. The CDR3 is made up of 14 amino acids.

The rearrangement uses TRBV7-9 and TRBJ1-4, with D possibly being TRBD1 (6 bases). V was pared by 6 bases and J by 0 bases, with 11 bases between. This CDR3 spans 15 amino acids. Germline CDR1 is SEHNR and CDR2 is FQNEAQ (reference sequence). CDR3 residues: CASSSGTPTNEKLFF. CDR3 DNA sequence: TGTGCCAGCAGTTCTGGGACACCAACTAATGAAAAACTGTTTTTT.

The chain is built from TRBV6-5 and TRBJ2-2; D gene uncertain. CDR3 length equals 11 residues. Trimming took off 5 bases at V and 4 bases at J, with 2 bases between the two ends. Germline assignment: CDR1 MNHEY and CDR2 SVGAGI. Here the CDR3 reads CASSPTGELFF. The CDR3 bases are TGTGCCAGCAGTCCCACCGGGGAGCTGTTTTTT.

V is TRBV30 and J is TRBJ2-5; TRBD1 or TRBD2 may be the D gene (6 bases each). The germline CDR1 and CDR2 sequences are GTSNPN and SVGIG (reference sequence). There are 15 residues in the CDR3. Trimming removed 3 bases from V and 7 bases from J, with 21 bases in between. The CDR3 loop is CAWSVPAGGGTTQYF. The CDR3 nucleotides read TGTGCCTGGAGCGTACCAGCCGGGGGCGGTACGACCCAGTACTTC. Full variable domain (missing parts from reference TRBV30 and TRBJ2-5): SQTIHQWPATLVQPVGSPLSLECTVEGTSNPNLYWYRQAAGRGLQLLFYSVGIGQISSEVPQNLSASRPQDRQFILSSKKLLLSDSGFYLCAWSVPAGGGTTQYFGPGTRLLVL.

Written as DNA, the CDR3 is TGTGCCAGCAGCTTCGGGTCGGCCCAGTGGGATACGCAGTATTTT. Amino acids: CASSFGSAQWDTQYF. The chain joins TRBV5-4 to TRBJ2-3; D is ambiguous. Germline V gene lookup returns CDR1 SGHNT and CDR2 YYREEE (reference sequence). The ends were cut back, 2 bases at V and 6 bases at J, with 16 bases in the middle. This CDR3 has 15 residues.

This clone was counted many times. This chain uses TRBV6-6 with TRBJ1-1; no definite D call. Trimming removed 7 bases at V and 3 bases at J, with 15 bases between. The CDR3 length is 14 residues. Germline V gene lookup returns CDR1 MNHNY and CDR2 SVGAGI (reference sequence). The CDR3 loop reads CASISYPEDTEAFF. The CDR3 DNA reads TGTGCCAGCATATCCTATCCGGAGGACACTGAAGCTTTCTTT.

The J gene is TRBJ2-1, the V gene TRBV7-9; D perhaps matches TRBD2 (6 bases). The CDR3 is 16 amino acids. V gave up 1 base and J gave up 4 bases, with 14 bases separating them. Germline V CDR1 and CDR2: SEHNR, FQNEAQ (reference sequence). In nucleotides, the CDR3 is TGTGCCAGCAGCTTAGTTGCGGGAAGAAATTACAATGAGCAGTTCTTC. Translated, it gives CASSLVAGRNYNEQFF.

V gene TRBV11-2 combines with J gene TRBJ2-1; 12 bases are a match to TRBD1. The V segment lost 5 bases and the J segment 4 bases; nucleotides outside the gene matches: 15. Looked up from germline, CDR1 is SGHAT and CDR2 is FQNNGV. CDR3 length: 19 residues. The CDR3 sequence is CASSRLVLGTGGLYNEQFF. The DNA for the CDR3 is TGTGCCAGCAGCCGTCTGGTTCTCGGGACAGGGGGCCTATACAATGAGCAGTTCTTC.

The chain employs TRBV11-2 and TRBJ2-1; D uncertain. The germline V gene has CDR1 SGHAT and CDR2 FQNNGV. This CDR3 region has 10 residues. Between the trimmed V and J ends, which lost 5 bases and 9 bases, there was a span of 5 bases. The CDR3, as DNA: TGTGCCAGCAGCCGGAGTGAGCAGTTCTTC. This translates into CASSRSEQFF.

V usage is TRBV7-5 and J usage is TRBJ2-5. TRBV7-5 is assigned pseudogene status. The CDR3 covers 16 residues. This CDR3 reads CVRSLVQSGCRETQYF. The CDR3 DNA reads as TGTGTCAGAAGCTTAGTACAGTCCGGGTGTAGGGAGACCCAGTACTTC.

CDR3 loop: CAGISSGANVLTF. In nucleotides, the CDR3 is TGTGCCGGTATTAGCTCTGGGGCCAACGTCCTGACTTTC. The chain has TRBV7-9 and TRBJ2-6; no definite D call. This CDR3 comprises 13 residues. Germline V CDR1 and CDR2: SEHNR, FQNEAQ (reference sequence). Trimming took 11 bases from V and 0 from J, leaving 8 bases between them.

The rearrangement links TRBV10-3 to TRBJ1-5; perhaps TRBD1 as D (5 bases). Germline lookup yields CDR1 ENHRY and CDR2 SYGVKD. CDR3 length equals 18 residues. V was trimmed by 6 bases and J by 1 base, leaving 22 bases between them. This chain's CDR3 is CAISATGGNLRSNQPQHF. The DNA of the CDR3 is TGTGCCATCAGCGCCACGGGGGGAAACCTTAGGAGCAATCAGCCCCAGCATTTT.

This clone was recorded a few times. The CDR3: CASSSDRGTEAFF. The CDR3 region has the DNA TGTGCCAGTAGTAGCGACAGGGGAACTGAAGCTTTCTTT. The chain carries TRBV19 and TRBJ1-1; 8 bases are shared with TRBD1. Germline CDR1 and CDR2: LNHDA and SQIVND (reference sequence). CDR3 length: 13 residues. With V trimmed by 4 bases and J by 5 bases, 3 bases remained unmatched.

The V call is TRBV27, the J call TRBJ2-7; TRBD1 agrees at 12 bases. The CDR3 is made up of 13 amino acids. The germline gives CDR1 MNHEY, CDR2 SMNVEV (reference sequence). Trimming took 4 bases from V and 6 from J; bases not matched to a gene: 1. The CDR3 coding sequence is TGTGCCAGCAGTTGGGACAGGGGGCGCGAGCAGTACTTC. Encoded protein: CASSWDRGREQYF.

The rearrangement joins TRBV6-5 to TRBJ1-2; TRBD1 aligns across 7 bases. V lost 0 bases, J lost 8 bases, and 3 bases stayed unmatched. The CDR3 consists of 13 residues. Germline V lookup: CDR1 MNHEY, CDR2 SVGAGI. The CDR3 is CASSYSRGQGYTF. In nucleotides, the CDR3 is TGTGCCAGCAGTTACTCGAGGGGGCAGGGCTACACCTTC.